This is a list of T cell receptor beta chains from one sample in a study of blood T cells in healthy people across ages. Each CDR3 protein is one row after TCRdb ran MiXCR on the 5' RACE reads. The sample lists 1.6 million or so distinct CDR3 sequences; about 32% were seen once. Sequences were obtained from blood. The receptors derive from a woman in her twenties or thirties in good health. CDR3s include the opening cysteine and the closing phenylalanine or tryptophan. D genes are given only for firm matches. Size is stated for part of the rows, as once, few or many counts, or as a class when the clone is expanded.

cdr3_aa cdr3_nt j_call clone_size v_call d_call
CASSENWSAYSNQPQHF TGTGCCAGCAGTGAAAATTGGTCCGCCTATAGCAATCAGCCCCAGCATTTT TRBJ1-5 NA TRBV6-1 NA
CASSLGNGAGRDEQYF TGCGCCAGCAGCTTGGGTAATGGAGCAGGGCGGGACGAGCAGTACTTC TRBJ2-7 NA TRBV5-1 NA
CASKGGPGDTQYF TGTGCCAGCAAGGGGGGGCCAGGGGATACGCAGTATTTT TRBJ2-3 few TRBV2 NA
CSANGGLASTDTQYF TGCAGTGCTAACGGGGGGCTGGCGAGCACAGATACGCAGTATTTT TRBJ2-3 few TRBV20-1 NA
CATSDRTPYGYTF TGTGCCACCAGTGACCGCACACCTTATGGCTACACCTTC TRBJ1-2 few TRBV24-1 NA
CASSLRTLTNGKLFF TGTGCCAGCAGCTTACGGACTCTAACTAATGGAAAACTGTTTTTT TRBJ1-4 NA TRBV5-6 NA
CSATLDTADTQYF TGCAGTGCTACTTTAGACACGGCAGATACGCAGTATTTT TRBJ2-3 NA TRBV20-1 NA
CASSQVPPTGGQSPLHF TGCGCCAGCAGCCAAGTTCCTCCCACAGGGGGACAGTCACCCCTCCACTTT TRBJ1-6 many TRBV4-1 TRBD1
CASSHSGVSYEQYF TGTGCCAGCAGCCATTCGGGAGTTTCCTACGAGCAGTACTTC TRBJ2-7 NA TRBV16 NA
CARGELGGYTF TGTGCCAGGGGGGAGCTCGGTGGCTACACCTTC TRBJ1-2 NA TRBV7-2 NA
CASGGLGSPLHF TGTGCCAGCGGGGGGTTAGGTTCACCCCTCCACTTT TRBJ1-6 NA TRBV27 NA
CASSRTSGRYNSYEQYF TGTGCCAGCAGTCGGACTAGCGGGAGGTACAATTCCTACGAGCAGTACTTC TRBJ2-7 NA TRBV6-1 TRBD2
CSARGGTFNTGELFF TGCAGTGCTAGAGGGGGGACCTTTAACACCGGGGAGCTGTTTTTT TRBJ2-2 NA TRBV20-1 NA
CAISAGRDTDTQYF TGTGCCATCAGTGCAGGCAGGGATACAGATACGCAGTATTTT TRBJ2-3 NA TRBV10-3 NA
CASSQGGTGSHNEQFF TGCGCCAGCAGCCAAGGAGGCACCGGCTCCCACAATGAGCAGTTCTTC TRBJ2-1 few TRBV4-1 NA
CASSPGRYNEQFF TGTGCCAGCAGCCCCGGACGGTACAATGAGCAGTTCTTC TRBJ2-1 many TRBV27 NA
CSVGIRDSYNEQFF TGCAGCGTTGGAATCCGGGACAGCTACAATGAGCAGTTCTTC TRBJ2-1 NA TRBV29-1 TRBD1
CASSFRGAGNTEAFF TGTGCCAGCAGTTTTCGGGGAGCGGGGAACACTGAAGCTTTCTTT TRBJ1-1 NA TRBV28 NA
CAWKGQGSTEAFF TGTGCCTGGAAGGGACAGGGTTCCACTGAAGCTTTCTTT TRBJ1-1 few TRBV30 TRBD1
CASSSRGTGDRGEQYF TGTGCCAGCAGCTCCCGGGGGACAGGGGACCGGGGAGAGCAGTACTTC TRBJ2-7 few TRBV11-2 TRBD1
CASAHMWGSTDTQYF TGTGCCAGCGCACACATGTGGGGTAGCACAGATACGCAGTATTTT TRBJ2-3 few TRBV6-1 NA
CASRATSGGYEQYF TGTGCCAGCAGAGCGACTAGCGGAGGATACGAGCAGTACTTC TRBJ2-7 NA TRBV28 TRBD2
CASSLTPSGSADTQYF TGTGCCAGCAGCTTAACCCCCAGCGGGAGTGCGGATACGCAGTATTTT TRBJ2-3 NA TRBV7-3 TRBD2
CASSLLFGDYEQYF TGTGCCAGCAGTTTATTGTTCGGGGACTACGAGCAGTACTTC TRBJ2-7 NA TRBV27 NA
CASSHVMGGRGETQYF TGTGCCAGCAGCCACGTGATGGGGGGCCGGGGGGAGACCCAGTACTTC TRBJ2-5 many TRBV12-3/TRBV12-4 NA
CASSFQSGEQYF TGTGCCAGCAGTTTTCAGAGTGGGGAGCAGTACTTC TRBJ2-7 NA TRBV12-3/TRBV12-4 NA
CSVRDLGHEQYF TGCAGCGTCCGGGACCTGGGGCACGAGCAGTACTTC TRBJ2-7 many TRBV29-1 NA
CASSQVLGLSTDTQYF TGTGCCAGCAGCCAGGTCCTAGGCCTTAGCACAGATACGCAGTATTTT TRBJ2-3 few TRBV4-2 NA
CASSLGVGGKDTQYF TGCGCCAGCAGCTTGGGTGTGGGGGGTAAAGATACGCAGTATTTT TRBJ2-3 NA TRBV5-1 NA
CASSFNKGGTEAFF TGTGCCAGCAGCTTCAACAAAGGTGGCACTGAAGCTTTCTTT TRBJ1-1 once TRBV11-2 NA
CASSFRETNQPQHF TGCGCCAGCAGCTTCAGAGAAACCAATCAGCCCCAGCATTTT TRBJ1-5 few TRBV5-1 NA
CASSGTLYKQFF TGCGCCAGCAGCGGGACCCTTTATAAGCAGTTCTTC TRBJ2-1 NA TRBV4-1 NA
CASGLVNQVGAAVTGELFF TGTGCTAGTGGTTTGGTAAACCAAGTGGGAGCCGCGGTCACCGGGGAGCTGTTTTTT TRBJ2-2 few TRBV12-5 NA
CSAGRPAGSYEQYF TGCAGTGCCGGGCGGCCCGCGGGCTCCTACGAGCAGTACTTC TRBJ2-7 few TRBV20-1 NA
CASSQAGFSGNTIYF TGTGCCAGCAGCCAAGCAGGGTTCTCTGGAAACACCATATATTTT TRBJ1-3 few TRBV12-3/TRBV12-4 NA
CASSVSGERTFLYNEQFF TGTGCCAGCAGCGTAAGTGGGGAGCGGACGTTCCTTTACAATGAGCAGTTCTTC TRBJ2-1 NA TRBV9 NA
CASAKDRGGEQFF TGTGCCAGCGCCAAGGACAGGGGGGGTGAGCAGTTCTTC TRBJ2-1 NA TRBV12-3/TRBV12-4 TRBD1
CASSPDPLRNTEAFF TGTGCCAGCTCACCCGACCCCTTGAGGAACACTGAAGCTTTCTTT TRBJ1-1 few TRBV18 NA
CASSTGDKSNEQFF TGTGCCAGCAGTACCGGGGACAAGTCGAATGAGCAGTTCTTC TRBJ2-1 many TRBV12-3/TRBV12-4 NA